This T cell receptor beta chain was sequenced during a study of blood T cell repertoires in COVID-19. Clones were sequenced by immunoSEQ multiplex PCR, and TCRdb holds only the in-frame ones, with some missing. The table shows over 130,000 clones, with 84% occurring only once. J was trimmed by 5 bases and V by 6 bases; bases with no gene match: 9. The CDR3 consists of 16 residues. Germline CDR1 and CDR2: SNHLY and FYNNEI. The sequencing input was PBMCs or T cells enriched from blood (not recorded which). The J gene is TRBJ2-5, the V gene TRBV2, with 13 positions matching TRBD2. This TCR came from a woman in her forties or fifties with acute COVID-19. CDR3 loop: CASSLGLAGARETQYF. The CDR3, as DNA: TGTGCCAGCAGCCTAGGACTAGCGGGAGCCCGGGAGACCCAGTACTTC. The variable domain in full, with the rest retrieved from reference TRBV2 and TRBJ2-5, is EPEVTQTPSHQVTQMGQEVILRCVPISNHLYFYWYRQILGQKVEFLVSFYNNEISEKSEIFDDQFSVERPDGSNFTLKIRSTKLEDSAMYFCASSLGLAGARETQYFGPGTRLLVL.